The 12 T cell receptor beta chains below come from one sample, sequenced in a study of cytomegalovirus exposure and HLA in healthy donors. PCR involved 60 Vbeta and 13 Jbeta primers. Some clones are missing from TCRdb's copy, which holds only in-frame ones; the method was immunoSEQ multiplex PCR. The profile covers approximately 170,000 clones, with around 80% appearing a single time and about 2.4% taken by the ten largest. The sequenced sample consisted of PBMCs. The source of these receptors is a male donor in good health and CMV-seronegative.

This rearrangement joins TRBV28 to TRBJ1-1; the D gene is possibly TRBD1 (6 bases). The germline V gene has CDR1 MDHEN and CDR2 SYDVKM. The CDR3 has 14 amino acids. Trimming stripped 5 bases from V and 1 base from J, with 11 bases between. CDR3 nucleotide sequence: TGTGCCAGCAGTCCCGGGACATCGAACACTGAAGCTTTCTTT. Translation gives CASSPGTSNTEAFF.

The V gene is TRBV5-1, the J gene TRBJ2-3; 8 bases line up with TRBD2. The J segment lost 2 bases and the V segment lost 4 bases, leaving 3 bases of the junction unmatched. CDR3 length: 14 amino acids. Germline lookup yields CDR1 SGHRS and CDR2 YFSETQ. Here the CDR3 DNA reads TGCGCCAGCAGCGGCGGGGGGCCCACAGATACGCAGTATTTT. Translated: CASSGGGPTDTQYF. The complete variable domain, with remaining parts taken from reference TRBV5-1 and TRBJ2-3, reads KAGVTQTPRYLIKTRGQQVTLSCSPISGHRSVSWYQQTPGQGLQFLFEYFSETQRNKGNFPGRFSGRQFSNSRSEMNVSTLELGDSALYLCASSGGGPTDTQYFGPGTRLTVL.

Written as DNA, the CDR3 is TGTGCCAGCAGCTCGGACAGGGGGGGGAACTATGGCTACACCTTC. It is translated as CASSSDRGGNYGYTF. The chain carries TRBV7-9 and TRBJ1-2, with 10 bases identical to TRBD1. The CDR3 spans 15 residues. V trimming: 4 bases; J trimming: 2 bases; junction bases outside the gene matches: 4. Germline assignment: CDR1 SEHNR and CDR2 FQNEAQ (reference sequence).

The rearrangement joins TRBV28 to TRBJ2-7, with a possible D match to TRBD2 (5 bases). The CDR3 loop spans 13 amino acids. Germline CDR1 and CDR2: MDHEN and SYDVKM. V dropped 5 bases and J dropped 3 bases, with 11 bases sitting between them. CDR3: CASSGELIYEQYF. The DNA of the CDR3 is TGTGCCAGCAGTGGGGAGCTCATCTACGAGCAGTACTTC.

This chain joins TRBV7-3 and TRBJ1-1; D unresolved. From germline, CDR1 is SGHTA and CDR2 FQGTGA. V shed 6 bases and J shed 0 bases, with 8 bases lying between them. CDR3 length equals 13 residues. The CDR3 nucleotides read TGTGCCAGCAGTCGCACATTGAACACTGAAGCTTTCTTT. Protein product: CASSRTLNTEAFF.

This chain joins TRBV13 and TRBJ2-3; 7 bases align to TRBD2. Trimming took 2 bases from V and 5 from J; bases not matched to a gene: 10. Germline-derived CDR1 and CDR2 are PRHDT and FYEKMQ (reference sequence). This CDR3 is built from 16 residues. CDR3 DNA: TGTGCCAGCAGCTTATTCGGGGGAGGGCCAAAAGATACGCAGTATTTT. Amino acid sequence: CASSLFGGGPKDTQYF.

V and J are TRBV6-5 and TRBJ1-6; 7 nucleotides align to TRBD1. Germline CDR1 reads MNHEY; CDR2 reads SVGAGI. V lost 6 bases, J lost 5 bases, and 7 bases stayed unmatched. This CDR3 is built from 15 residues. The CDR3 coding sequence is TGTGCCAGCAGCCGCGGGACAGCAAATAATTCACCCCTCCACTTT. This codes for CASSRGTANNSPLHF.

The J gene is TRBJ2-7, the V gene TRBV18; 10 bases line up with TRBD1. The CDR3 has 16 residues. Per the germline V gene, CDR1 is KGHSH and CDR2 is LQKENI. Trimming cost V 4 bases and J 7 bases; bases outside gene matches: 13. The CDR3 DNA follows: TGTGCCAGCTCACTAAAGACAGGGGGCGGTTTGGATGAGCAGTACTTC. It yields the protein CASSLKTGGGLDEQYF.

This chain connects TRBV5-4 to TRBJ2-1, with 11 positions matching TRBD2. Germline assignment: CDR1 SGHNT and CDR2 YYREEE (reference sequence). V gave up 2 bases and J gave up 2 bases; unmatched junction bases: 3. CDR3 size: 16 residues. DNA of the CDR3: TGTGCCAGCAGCTTTCTTAGCGGGGGGGCCTACAATGAGCAGTTCTTC. As protein: CASSFLSGGAYNEQFF.

V usage is TRBV27 and J usage is TRBJ2-5, with 7 bases that match TRBD1. The junction had 7 bases not matched to a gene; V was cut back by 5 bases and J by 4 bases. Germline V gene data show CDR1 as MNHEY and CDR2 as SMNVEV (reference sequence). The CDR3 spans 14 residues. The CDR3 bases are TGTGCCAGCAGTCTAGGGGGCTTGGGAGAGACCCAGTACTTC. It specifies CASSLGGLGETQYF.

V usage is TRBV7-2 and J usage is TRBJ1-2; D gene uncertain. CDR1 and CDR2 from the germline V gene are SGHTA and FQGNSA. The CDR3 totals 14 residues. Trimming pared 0 bases from V and 1 base from J, leaving 6 bases between. The CDR3: CASSLAVSNYGYTF. In nucleotides, the CDR3 is TGTGCCAGCAGCTTAGCGGTCAGTAACTATGGCTACACCTTC.

V is TRBV19 and J is TRBJ2-2; no clear D. Trimming took 3 bases from V and 0 from J, leaving 5 bases between them. This CDR3 has 14 residues. The germline CDR1 and CDR2 sequences are LNHDA and SQIVND (reference sequence). CDR3 sequence: CASSIPPNTGELFF. The CDR3, as DNA: TGTGCCAGTAGTATCCCTCCGAACACCGGGGAGCTGTTTTTT.